These T cell receptor beta chains were read from a single sample in a study of cytomegalovirus exposure and HLA in healthy donors. Generated by immunoSEQ multiplex PCR, the TCRdb table keeps only in-frame clones and is missing some. This sample has 100,000 to 150,000 clones; around 77% occur once, and the top ten carry 5.8%. Material for sequencing was PBMCs. These receptor sequences come from a man between 18 and 35 years old in good health and CMV-seropositive. The CDR3 runs from the conserved cysteine through the conserved F or W. D genes are given only for firm matches. Clone size is given for some rows only: seen once, a few or many times, or a class if the clone is expanded.

clone_size: .
j_call: TRBJ1-5
v_call: TRBV30
d_call: .
cdr3_nt: TGTGCCTGGAGTGAGCAGGATGGACAGCCCCAGCATTTT
cdr3_aa: CAWSEQDGQPQHF

clone_size: .
j_call: TRBJ2-5
v_call: TRBV19
d_call: .
cdr3_nt: TGTGCCACCGCAGGACGAGGAGGGTCCCGGGAGACCCAGTACTTC
cdr3_aa: CATAGRGGSRETQYF

clone_size: .
j_call: TRBJ1-5
v_call: TRBV19
d_call: .
cdr3_nt: TGTGCCAGTAGTATAGCCGATCAGCCCCAGCATTTT
cdr3_aa: CASSIADQPQHF

clone_size: .
j_call: TRBJ2-7
v_call: TRBV29-1
d_call: TRBD2
cdr3_nt: TGCAGCGTTGAAGACGCAGCGGGGAACTCCTACGAGCAGTACTTC
cdr3_aa: CSVEDAAGNSYEQYF

clone_size: few
j_call: TRBJ2-1
v_call: TRBV29-1
d_call: TRBD2
cdr3_nt: TGCAGCGTTTCGGGGGGGACCTCCCCCAATGAGCAGTTCTTC
cdr3_aa: CSVSGGTSPNEQFF

clone_size: .
j_call: TRBJ2-1
v_call: TRBV5-1
d_call: TRBD1
cdr3_nt: TGCGCCAGCAGCTTGGTCGGGACAGGGAATATCTACAATGAGCAGTTCTTC
cdr3_aa: CASSLVGTGNIYNEQFF

clone_size: few
j_call: TRBJ2-1
v_call: TRBV29-1
d_call: TRBD2
cdr3_nt: TGCAGCGTTCAAACGGGAGGGCCGTTTAACAATGAGCAGTTCTTC
cdr3_aa: CSVQTGGPFNNEQFF

clone_size: .
j_call: TRBJ1-2
v_call: TRBV18
d_call: .
cdr3_nt: TGTGCCAGCTCACCACCGACGGGGTCCACAGGCTACACCTTC
cdr3_aa: CASSPPTGSTGYTF

clone_size: .
j_call: TRBJ2-1
v_call: TRBV29-1
d_call: .
cdr3_nt: TGCAGCGCCTCCTGGGCAGGTCCCGACTACAATGAGCAGTTCTTC
cdr3_aa: CSASWAGPDYNEQFF

clone_size: once
j_call: TRBJ1-6
v_call: TRBV5-4
d_call: TRBD1
cdr3_nt: TGTGCCAGCAGCCCAGGGACAGGGGGTTCACCCCTCCACTTT
cdr3_aa: CASSPGTGGSPLHF

clone_size: .
j_call: TRBJ1-2
v_call: TRBV4-1
d_call: .
cdr3_nt: TGCGCCAGCAGCCAAGTGGGACAAACAAGGAATTATGGCTACACCTTC
cdr3_aa: CASSQVGQTRNYGYTF